This T cell receptor (beta chain) originates from a study of blood T cell repertoires in COVID-19. Profiling relied on immunoSEQ multiplex PCR, and the TCRdb table lists in-frame clones only, not all of them. The table records 150,000 to 200,000 clones, approximately 85% of them present only once. CDR1 KGHDR and CDR2 SFDVKD come from the germline V gene. This CDR3 has 15 residues. V was pared by 2 bases and J by 4 bases, with 6 bases of the junction left unmatched. Sequenced material: peripheral blood. The chain uses TRBV24-1 and TRBJ2-5; 7 bases line up with TRBD1. The origin of this receptor is a man in his sixties who had recovered from COVID-19. The CDR3: CATSDSDRDPETQYF. The CDR3, as DNA: TGTGCCACCAGTGATTCTGACAGGGACCCAGAGACCCAGTACTTC.